This T cell receptor (beta chain) was obtained from a study of vaccination effects on CD4 cells after COVID-19. General study findings and limits: Infection-derived and vaccine-derived clones contracted markedly late after vaccination. No early post-infection timepoints were available in the study, which also included few convalescent patients.

V lost 0 bases and J lost 7; bases outside the gene matches: 2. Germline V gene data show CDR1 as MNHEY and CDR2 as SMNVEV (reference sequence). The CDR3 loop spans 13 amino acids. Expansion with viral peptide pools was applied to antigen-specific CD4+ T cells by the ViraFEST assay prior to sequencing. When ten to eleven days of culture had elapsed, CD4+ T cells were isolated. Of the BNT162b2 and mRNA-1273 vaccines, participants received two doses of one or the other. No vaccinee had earlier SARS-CoV-2 infection, and nucleocapsid antibodies were negative. Cultures of some 1.8 million PBMC per well contained about 11 IU/ml IL-2 plus 10 ug/ml peptides. Regarding this clone: The antigen is unknown.

TCRdb's copy holds only in-frame clones and misses some; the assay was immunoSEQ multiplex PCR. Counted here are tens of thousands of clones, 76% occurring once; the ten biggest clones make up 0.8% to 1%. The gene calls are TRBV27 and TRBJ1-2, with 7 bases that match TRBD1. The TCR was taken from a human donor who received a COVID-19 vaccine. The source was CD4+ T cells from PBMCs cultured with HCoV-OC43 spike peptides, collected after COVID-19 vaccination. Sample subset: HCoV-OC43 spike overlapping peptide pool stimulation. For the CDR3, the DNA is TGTGCCAGCAGTTTATCGGCAGGGGGTGGCTACACCTTC. Translation: CASSLSAGGGYTF.